The present entry profiles one TCR beta chain with its context. Its antigen remains unidentified. This record comes from a study of post-analysis software for immune sequencing data. Looking at the study overall: In terms of disease course, relapsing-remitting, secondary progressive and progressive-relapsing multiple sclerosis were included.

The CDR3 sequence is 16 residues long. Germline-derived CDR1 and CDR2 are MGHRA and YSYEKL. Whole-study results and caveats: F-measure co-clustering was strong for batch-matched samples. Those with multiple sclerosis, the patient group, showed significantly lower normalized Chao1 diversity than controls. The five TRBV segments detected at higher frequency in patients than in controls included TRBV5-6, TRBV5-1 and TRBV20-1.

Unique molecular identifiers were built into the TCR beta cDNA libraries. Approximately 450,000 cDNA molecules were recovered from an input of about 0.9 to 11 million T cells. TCRdb re-called the PCR reads with MiXCR, one entry per CDR3 protein. The sample yields a few hundred thousand distinct CDR3 sequences, 35% to 40% seen once. This sequence joins TRBV4-1 and TRBJ2-7; TRBD1 matches 8 bases. The end of the DNA fits TRBJ2-5 better, so the J call may be wrong. This TCR was sampled from a girl aged 10-17 years with multiple sclerosis. The sequenced material came from blood. The chain's CDR3 is CASSRGVQGVQETQYF. The CDR3 region has the DNA TGCGCCAGCAGCCGCGGAGTACAGGGGGTGCAAGAGACCCAGTACTTC.